These 27 T cell receptor beta chains came from one sample sequenced in a study of tumour-infiltrating T cells in Burkitt lymphoma. Profiling relied on immunoSEQ multiplex PCR, and the TCRdb table lists in-frame clones only, not all of them. In the table there are tens of thousands of clones, 30% to 40% of which are singletons. The sample was tumor tissue. These receptors were taken from a human donor with Burkitt lymphoma.

V usage is TRBV5-1 and J usage is TRBJ1-2; D uncertain. CDR1 is SGHRS and CDR2 is YFSETQ in the germline V gene. CDR3 length: 13 amino acids. Trimming shortened V by 2 bases and J by 8 bases, and 13 bases separated the two germline ends. The CDR3: CASSFDGWGGYTF. CDR3 DNA: TGCGCCAGCAGCTTCGACGGATGGGGAGGCTACACCTTC.

This clone rates as medium-sized. The genes are TRBV14 and TRBJ1-2; TRBD1 is a possible D gene (6 bases). V shed 1 base and J shed 7 bases, with 10 bases lying between them. The germline CDR1 and CDR2 sequences are SGHDN and FVKESK. This CDR3 is 13 amino acids long. CDR3 DNA: TGTGCCAGCAGCCAAGGCAGGACAGCTGGCTACACCTTC. Protein: CASSQGRTAGYTF.

The V call is TRBV5-6, the J call TRBJ2-7, with TRBD1 matching over 7 bases. CDR3 size: 14 residues. Trimming removed 3 bases from V and 4 bases from J; junction bases left unmatched: 7. Germline loops: CDR1 SGHDT, CDR2 YYEEEE. Here the CDR3 reads CASSSTQGSYEQYF. The DNA of the CDR3 is TGTGCCAGCAGCTCCACACAGGGGTCATACGAGCAGTACTTC.

V gene TRBV7-6 combines with J gene TRBJ2-1; D is perhaps TRBD1 or TRBD2 (5 bases each). This CDR3 contains 15 residues. V was shortened by 3 bases and J by 7 bases, with 16 bases between the two germline ends. Germline V gene data show CDR1 as SGHVS and CDR2 as FNYEAQ. The CDR3 is CASSLETARGNEQFF. The DNA of the CDR3 is TGTGCCAGCAGCTTGGAGACGGCGAGGGGTAATGAGCAGTTCTTC.

The V gene is TRBV6-6, the J gene TRBJ1-5; 7 bases align to TRBD1. The CDR3 sequence is 14 residues long. Trimming removed 2 bases from V and 7 bases from J; junction bases left unmatched: 5. Germline V gene lookup returns CDR1 MNHNY and CDR2 SVGAGI (reference sequence). CDR3 nucleotide sequence: TGTGCCAGCAGTTACAACCGGGACAGCCAGCCCCAGCATTTT. Its protein product is CASSYNRDSQPQHF.

The chain combines TRBV4-3 with TRBJ1-1; D not resolved. The CDR3 sequence is 14 residues long. In germline, CDR1 is LGHNA, CDR2 YSLEER. V was clipped by 2 bases and J by 1 base, with 8 bases between them. In DNA, the CDR3 is TGCGCCAGCAGCCAATCGCTCACGAACACTGAAGCTTTCTTT. It codes for CASSQSLTNTEAFF.

This clone was observed a few times. The chain is built from TRBV19 and TRBJ2-2; 7 positions match TRBD1. Germline assignment: CDR1 LNHDA and CDR2 SQIVND (reference sequence). V gave up 7 bases and J gave up 3 bases; unmatched junction bases: 5. This CDR3 spans 14 amino acids. The CDR3 sequence: CASIGTAHTGELFF. The CDR3 DNA follows: TGTGCCAGTATTGGGACAGCACACACCGGGGAGCTGTTTTTT. Supplemented by reference TRBV19 and TRBJ2-2, the full variable domain reads DGGITQSPKYLFRKEGQNVTLSCEQNLNHDAMYWYRQDPGQGLRLIYYSQIVNDFQKGDIAEGYSVSREKKESFPLTVTSAQKNPTAFYLCASIGTAHTGELFFGEGSRLTVL.

The CDR3 sequence: CASMGQVVTDTQYF. CDR3 coding DNA: TGTGCCAGCATGGGTCAGGTTGTGACAGATACGCAGTATTTT. This chain links TRBV2 with TRBJ2-3; D call uncertain. Germline assignment: CDR1 SNHLY and CDR2 FYNNEI. Trimming took 7 bases from V and 3 from J, leaving 14 bases between them. The CDR3 extends over 14 amino acids.

This chain connects TRBV11-3 to TRBJ2-3; D might be TRBD1 (5 bases). CDR1 SGHNT and CDR2 YENEEA come from the germline V gene. Trimming took 5 bases from V and 2 from J, leaving 11 bases between them. This CDR3 has 14 residues. Here the CDR3 DNA reads TGTGCCAGCAGCCAGGGAATAACCACAGATACGCAGTATTTT. Translating gives CASSQGITTDTQYF.

This rearrangement joins TRBV18 to TRBJ2-7, with D maybe TRBD1 (6 bases). V lost 4 bases to trimming and J lost 0 bases, with 16 bases between them. Germline-derived CDR1 and CDR2 are KGHSH and LQKENI. CDR3 length equals 16 residues. The CDR3 DNA is TGTGCCAGCTCACGTGGACAGAACCTTCTCTCCTACGAGCAGTACTTC. It is translated as CASSRGQNLLSYEQYF. Supplemented by reference TRBV18 and TRBJ2-7, the full variable domain reads NAGVMQNPRHLVRRRGQEARLRCSPMKGHSHVYWYRQLPEEGLKFMVYLQKENIIDESGMPKERFSAEFPKEGPSILRIQQVVRGDSAAYFCASSRGQNLLSYEQYFGPGTRLTVT.

The sample holds a few counts of this clone. The rearrangement uses TRBV6-5 and TRBJ1-2; unclear D gene. V gave up 6 bases and J gave up 8 bases, with 13 bases separating them. The V gene's germline CDR1 is MNHEY and CDR2 SVGAGI. CDR3 length: 12 amino acids. This CDR3 is CASRQTSQGYTF. The CDR3 nucleotides are TGTGCCAGCAGACAGACCTCCCAGGGCTACACCTTC.

This clone was counted a few times. The chain couples TRBV2 to TRBJ2-5, with TRBD1 matching over 10 bases. V trimming: 4 bases; J trimming: 3 bases; junction bases outside the gene matches: 20. Germline CDR1 is SNHLY and CDR2 is FYNNEI. The CDR3 extends over 20 amino acids. The chain's CDR3 is CASSVWEDRGTVKPKETQYF. CDR3 in DNA: TGTGCCAGCAGTGTGTGGGAGGACAGGGGGACGGTCAAGCCAAAAGAGACCCAGTACTTC.

V is TRBV7-9 and J is TRBJ1-2; TRBD1 is a possible D gene (6 bases). The CDR3 runs 14 residues. Looked up from germline, CDR1 is SEHNR and CDR2 is FQNEAQ (reference sequence). Trimming shortened V by 5 bases and J by 5 bases, and 15 bases separated the two germline ends. The CDR3 bases are TGTGCCAGCAGCCCCTCCGGGGGCCCTTATGGCTACACCTTC. This translates into CASSPSGGPYGYTF.

This clone came up a few times. This chain uses TRBV6-1 with TRBJ2-7, with D unclear. Germline assignment: CDR1 MNHNS and CDR2 SASEGT. This CDR3 has 13 residues. Trimming took off 8 bases at V and 6 bases at J, with 17 bases between the two ends. CDR3 coding DNA: TGTGCCAGCTGGCAACGGAGCACGAGCGAGCAGTACTTC. This sequence encodes CASWQRSTSEQYF.

The V gene is TRBV5-1, the J gene TRBJ2-5; D gene uncertain. Germline V gives CDR1 SGHRS, CDR2 YFSETQ. Trimming removed 2 bases at V and 5 bases at J, with 13 bases between. The CDR3 is 14 amino acids. The DNA of the CDR3 is TGCGCCAGCAGCTTTTCTGTCCGAGGCGAGACCCAGTACTTC. Its translation is CASSFSVRGETQYF.

The chain couples TRBV19 to TRBJ2-5; D possibly corresponds to TRBD2 (6 bases). Germline loops: CDR1 LNHDA, CDR2 SQIVND (reference sequence). With 4 bases removed from V and 5 bases from J, the gap between germline ends came to 14 bases. This CDR3 is built from 14 residues. The CDR3, as DNA: TGTGCCAGTAGTACCCACTGGGGGGACGAGACCCAGTACTTC. It translates to CASSTHWGDETQYF.

A few counts support this clone. This chain uses TRBV5-6 with TRBJ2-5; 7 positions match TRBD1. Germline V gene lookup returns CDR1 SGHDT and CDR2 YYEEEE. Trimming at V came to 4 bases and at J to 1 base, leaving 4 bases not matched to a gene. The CDR3 has 14 amino acids. The CDR3 DNA sequence: TGTGCCAGCAGCCCCGGACAGGTCCAAGAGACCCAGTACTTC. Translated, it gives CASSPGQVQETQYF. Combining the CDR3 with reference TRBV5-6 and TRBJ2-5 gives the whole variable domain DAGVTQSPTHLIKTRGQQVTLRCSPKSGHDTVSWYQQALGQGPQFIFQYYEEEERQRGNFPDRFSGHQFPNYSSELNVNALLLGDSALYLCASSPGQVQETQYFGPGTRLLVL.

This clone occurred a few times. This rearrangement joins TRBV6-1 to TRBJ1-1; the match to TRBD1 covers 10 bases. The germline gives CDR1 MNHNS, CDR2 SASEGT. The CDR3 is made up of 15 amino acids. The junction had 5 bases not matched to a gene; V was cut back by 3 bases and J by 4 bases. CDR3 coding DNA: TGTGCCAGCAGTGAGCCGAGGACAGGGGGCACTGAAGCTTTCTTT. Encoded protein: CASSEPRTGGTEAFF.

The chain recombines TRBV27 with TRBJ2-3; D remains ambiguous. The V and J ends lost 2 bases and 6 bases respectively, with 12 bases between them. Germline V gene sequence: CDR1 MNHEY, CDR2 SMNVEV (reference sequence). CDR3 size: 14 residues. CDR3 region: CASSLNSSPDTQYF. Here the CDR3 DNA reads TGTGCCAGCAGTTTAAACAGCTCCCCGGATACGCAGTATTTT.

This clone has only one observation. This chain links TRBV4-2 with TRBJ1-1, with 9 positions matching TRBD1. V lost 3 bases, J lost 9 bases, and 8 bases stayed unmatched. From germline, CDR1 is LGHNA and CDR2 YNFKEQ. The CDR3 totals 14 residues. CDR3 DNA: TGTGCCAGCAGCCACCCCCCGGGACAGGGAAAAGCTTTCTTT. It is translated as CASSHPPGQGKAFF.

The chain carries TRBV29-1 and TRBJ2-7; TRBD1 matches 8 bases. The J segment lost 6 bases and the V segment lost 6 bases, leaving 13 bases of the junction unmatched. The germline V gene encodes CDR1 SQVTM and CDR2 ANQGSEA. The CDR3 runs to 14 residues. The CDR3 DNA reads as TGCAGCGTCCTCGGACAGGGAAAAATCTCCGAGCAGTACTTC. This gives the protein CSVLGQGKISEQYF.

V usage is TRBV18 and J usage is TRBJ2-2; possibly TRBD1 or TRBD2 for D (5 bases each). Germline CDR1 and CDR2: KGHSH and LQKENI. Trimming removed 3 bases from V and 0 bases from J, with 5 bases in between. The CDR3 runs to 14 residues. CDR3 nucleotides: TGTGCCAGCTCACCGGGGGCGAACACCGGGGAGCTGTTTTTT. Translating gives CASSPGANTGELFF.

Only a few counts were recorded for this clone. V usage is TRBV7-2 and J usage is TRBJ1-1; D perhaps matches TRBD1 (5 bases). This CDR3 region has 13 residues. Germline CDR1 SGHTA, CDR2 FQGNSA. Trimming removed 3 bases from V and 6 bases from J, with 11 bases in between. The CDR3 region has the DNA TGTGCCAGCAGCTTCACGAGAGGGGCTGAAGCTTTCTTT. Translated: CASSFTRGAEAFF.

The CDR3, as DNA: TGTGCCAGCACCGCCGGGAGGATTGAGCAGTTCTTC. This sequence encodes CASTAGRIEQFF. The gene calls are TRBV28 and TRBJ2-1; 7 nucleotides agree with TRBD2. The CDR3 is made up of 12 amino acids. V gave up 7 bases and J gave up 9 bases; unmatched junction bases: 6. Germline V gene sequence: CDR1 MDHEN, CDR2 SYDVKM.

This clone has a handful of counts. This chain uses TRBV4-1 with TRBJ2-4; 7 bases align to TRBD1. The length of the CDR3 is 15 residues. Germline V gene data show CDR1 as MGHRA and CDR2 as YSYEKL. With V trimmed by 3 bases and J by 7 bases, 9 bases remained unmatched. The CDR3 region has the DNA TGCGCCAGCAGCCATGTACAGGGGAATGGGAACATTCAGTACTTC. Translated: CASSHVQGNGNIQYF.

The table lists this clone with a few counts. The chain joins TRBV4-3 to TRBJ1-2; 10 positions agree with TRBD1. This CDR3 comprises 15 residues. The junction had 2 bases not matched to a gene; V was cut back by 1 base and J by 3 bases. CDR1 is LGHNA, CDR2 YSLEER, per germline. CDR3 nucleotide sequence: TGCGCCAGCAGCCAAGGACAGGGGGCTTACTATGGCTACACCTTC. This encodes CASSQGQGAYYGYTF.

On this clone itself: The junction and the germline gene differ at one end; a read error may be behind it. The rearrangement uses TRBV18 and TRBJ1-2; D might be TRBD1 (6 bases). Germline CDR1 and CDR2: KGHSH and LQKENI. This CDR3 contains 13 residues. CDR3 in DNA: TGTGCCAGCTCTACCCCCGGGGGCGCTTCTTTCGCCTTC. Translated, it gives CASSTPGGASFAF.